These T cell receptor beta chains were read from a single sample in a study of cytomegalovirus exposure and HLA in healthy donors. Here immunoSEQ multiplex PCR was the method, and the copy in TCRdb shows in-frame clones only, minus some. There are about 150,000 clones in the sample; roughly 82% occur only once, and more than 3% lies in the top ten. Sequencing was performed on PBMCs. Every receptor here comes from a male donor in good health and CMV-seronegative. Each CDR3 is given with its conserved first and last residue. The D gene is left open where the match is weak. Expanded clones are given a class, and other clones once, few, many or no size at all.

D: TRBD1; V: TRBV5-3; size: once; length: 16; J: TRBJ1-5; DNA: TGTGCCAGAAGCTTGAGGCCGGGACAGGACAATCAGCCCCAGCATTTT; CDR3: CARSLRPGQDNQPQHF
D: .; V: TRBV2; size: .; length: 16; J: TRBJ1-5; DNA: TGTGCCAGCAGTGGGGAGGGCAGGCGATCCAATCAGCCCCAGCATTTT; CDR3: CASSGEGRRSNQPQHF
D: .; V: TRBV18; size: .; length: 14; J: TRBJ2-5; DNA: TGTGCCAGCTCACCTCTCGGTCTTGGAGAGACCCAGTACTTC; CDR3: CASSPLGLGETQYF
D: .; V: TRBV19; size: .; length: 14; J: TRBJ2-2; DNA: TGTGCCAGTAGTATTGGGCAAAACACCGGGGAGCTGTTTTTT; CDR3: CASSIGQNTGELFF
D: TRBD1; V: TRBV23-1; size: few; length: 16; J: TRBJ1-2; DNA: TGCGCCAGCAGTCAATCATCGACACAGGGGGTGAGTGGCTACACCTTC; CDR3: CASSQSSTQGVSGYTF
D: TRBD1; V: TRBV2; size: .; length: 14; J: TRBJ2-7; DNA: TGTGCCAGCAGTTCGGGACAGGGGGCTTACGAGCAGTACTTC; CDR3: CASSSGQGAYEQYF
D: .; V: TRBV7-2; size: .; length: 15; J: TRBJ2-3; DNA: TGTGCCAGCAGCTTCCGGGAGTTGAGCACAGATACGCAGTATTTT; CDR3: CASSFRELSTDTQYF
D: TRBD1; V: TRBV10-3; size: .; length: 15; J: TRBJ1-2; DNA: TGTGCCATCAGCGGAGATCCGACAGGGAACTATGGCTACACCTTC; CDR3: CAISGDPTGNYGYTF
D: TRBD1; V: TRBV6-5; size: .; length: 16; J: TRBJ2-5; DNA: TGTGCCAGCAGTTCGGCCCTGGGACAGGGGCGGGAGACCCAGTACTTC; CDR3: CASSSALGQGRETQYF
D: TRBD1; V: TRBV5-4; size: .; length: 15; J: TRBJ1-6; DNA: TGTGCCAGCAGGGGAAACAGGGGAGGTAATTCACCCCTCCACTTT; CDR3: CASRGNRGGNSPLHF
D: .; V: TRBV9; size: .; length: 14; J: TRBJ2-7; DNA: TGTGCCAGCAGCGTACAGGGAACCTCCTACGAGCAGTACTTC; CDR3: CASSVQGTSYEQYF
D: TRBD1; V: TRBV18; size: .; length: 13; J: TRBJ2-7; DNA: TGTGCCAGCTCACCGACAGGGGGCGCGGAGCAGTACTTC; CDR3: CASSPTGGAEQYF
D: .; V: TRBV20-1; size: .; length: 11; J: TRBJ2-7; DNA: TGCAGTGCTAGAGTCTCCTACGAGCAGTACTTC; CDR3: CSARVSYEQYF
D: TRBD1; V: TRBV7-9; size: .; length: 17; J: TRBJ1-3; DNA: TGTGCCAGCAGCCTAACCGGGACAGGGGTTCCAGGAAACACCATATATTTC; CDR3: CASSLTGTGVPGNTIYF
D: .; V: TRBV27; size: .; length: 14; J: TRBJ2-5; DNA: TGTGCCAGCAGTTCCCCTGGAGAGTTAGAGACCCAGTACTTC; CDR3: CASSSPGELETQYF
D: .; V: TRBV19; size: .; length: 16; J: TRBJ2-3; DNA: TGTGCCAGTAGTATTCAGGGCCTCGGGTGGGGAGATACGCAGTATTTT; CDR3: CASSIQGLGWGDTQYF
D: TRBD1; V: TRBV4-1; size: .; length: 15; J: TRBJ2-7; DNA: TGCGCCAGCAGCCAGGGACAGGGGCCCACCTACGAGCAGTACTTC; CDR3: CASSQGQGPTYEQYF
D: TRBD1; V: TRBV6-1; size: .; length: 13; J: TRBJ2-1; DNA: TGTGCCAGCACGGACAGGGCAGCGGATGAGCAGTTCTTC; CDR3: CASTDRAADEQFF
D: TRBD2; V: TRBV27; size: few; length: 19; J: TRBJ2-7; DNA: TGTGCCAGCAGTCCCTCATGGGCGACTAGCGGGAGGAGGACCTACGAGCAGTACTTC; CDR3: CASSPSWATSGRRTYEQYF
D: .; V: TRBV18; size: once; length: 15; J: TRBJ1-4; DNA: TGTGCCAGCTCCCCAAGCGGGGCTCTTAATGAAAAACTGTTTTTT; CDR3: CASSPSGALNEKLFF
D: .; V: TRBV7-2; size: .; length: 13; J: TRBJ2-7; DNA: TGTGCCAGCAGCCCGAAGGGGGACTACGAGCAGTACTTC; CDR3: CASSPKGDYEQYF
D: .; V: TRBV7-2; size: .; length: 17; J: TRBJ2-2; DNA: TGTGCCAGCAGCCCCCGGTCATCCGGGTCGAACACCGGGGAGCTGTTTTTT; CDR3: CASSPRSSGSNTGELFF
D: .; V: TRBV9; size: .; length: 14; J: TRBJ1-6; DNA: TGTGCCAGCAGTTGGGAGGGTGGGAATTCACCCCTCCACTTT; CDR3: CASSWEGGNSPLHF
D: .; V: TRBV7-2; size: .; length: 15; J: TRBJ1-5; DNA: TGTGCCAGCAGCTCCAGACAGGCACCCAATCAGCCCCAGCATTTT; CDR3: CASSSRQAPNQPQHF
D: .; V: TRBV11-2; size: .; length: 16; J: TRBJ2-1; DNA: TGTGCCAGCAGCTTATATGGGACTCCGGCCTACAATGAGCAGTTCTTC; CDR3: CASSLYGTPAYNEQFF
D: .; V: TRBV19; size: .; length: 15; J: TRBJ1-5; DNA: TGTGCCAGTAGTAGCCGGGACATTAGCAATCAGCCCCAGCATTTT; CDR3: CASSSRDISNQPQHF
D: .; V: TRBV7-6; size: .; length: 15; J: TRBJ2-3; DNA: TGTGCCAGCAGCTCGGACCGGACTAGCACAGATACGCAGTATTTT; CDR3: CASSSDRTSTDTQYF
D: TRBD1; V: TRBV7-9; size: .; length: 16; J: TRBJ1-4; DNA: TGTGCCAGCAGCTTATTACCAGGGACAGGGCCTGAAAAACTGTTTTTT; CDR3: CASSLLPGTGPEKLFF
D: TRBD1; V: TRBV5-6; size: .; length: 14; J: TRBJ1-5; DNA: TGTGCCAGCAGCTTGGGACAGGGTGGCCAGCCCCAGCATTTT; CDR3: CASSLGQGGQPQHF
D: .; V: TRBV27; size: .; length: 17; J: TRBJ2-7; DNA: TGTGCCAGCAGTTTATTAACAGGCCTCGGGGGCTCCTACGAGCAGTACTTC; CDR3: CASSLLTGLGGSYEQYF
D: .; V: TRBV19; size: .; length: 13; J: TRBJ1-2; DNA: TGTGCCAGTACCCTAGCTCCCACAGGGGGCTACACCTTC; CDR3: CASTLAPTGGYTF
D: TRBD2; V: TRBV6-5; size: .; length: 14; J: TRBJ2-7; DNA: TGTGCCAGCAGTAAACGGGGGGGCACCTACGAGCAGTACTTC; CDR3: CASSKRGGTYEQYF
D: TRBD2; V: TRBV6-4; size: .; length: 14; J: TRBJ2-1; DNA: TGTGCCAGCAGTGAAGCGGGAGGAGTTGGTGAGCAGTTCTTC; CDR3: CASSEAGGVGEQFF
D: .; V: TRBV28; size: .; length: 15; J: TRBJ1-4; DNA: TGTGCCAGCAGTACCCTCGACAGGCCGGTCGAAAAACTGTTTTTT; CDR3: CASSTLDRPVEKLFF
D: TRBD1; V: TRBV5-6; size: once; length: 17; J: TRBJ1-2; DNA: TGTGCCAGCAAGCAACGAGGACAAGGACAGGGGGACTATGGCTACACCTTC; CDR3: CASKQRGQGQGDYGYTF
D: TRBD1; V: TRBV4-1; size: .; length: 16; J: TRBJ1-1; DNA: TGCGCCAGCAGCCACCCCCCAGGGGGAAGGAACACTGAAGCTTTCTTT; CDR3: CASSHPPGGRNTEAFF
D: .; V: TRBV28; size: .; length: 16; J: TRBJ1-5; DNA: TGTGCCAGCAGACGAAAGACAGGTGTGAGAAATCAGCCCCAGCATTTT; CDR3: CASRRKTGVRNQPQHF
D: TRBD2; V: TRBV5-1; size: .; length: 16; J: TRBJ2-7; DNA: TGCGCCAGCAGCTGGGGAGCTAGCGGGCCCTCCTACGAGCAGTACTTC; CDR3: CASSWGASGPSYEQYF
D: .; V: TRBV28; size: once; length: 13; J: TRBJ1-1; DNA: TGTGCCAGCAGTTTCACAGGCAACACTGAAGCTTTCTTT; CDR3: CASSFTGNTEAFF
D: TRBD1; V: TRBV25-1; size: once; length: 11; J: TRBJ2-1; DNA: TGTGCCAGCAGGGACAGGCTTTCGCAGTTCTTC; CDR3: CASRDRLSQFF
D: .; V: TRBV10-3; size: few; length: 16; J: TRBJ1-5; DNA: TGTGCCATCAGTGAGACCTACGACAGGCAGAATCAGCCCCAGCATTTT; CDR3: CAISETYDRQNQPQHF
D: .; V: TRBV4-2; size: medium-sized; length: 17; J: TRBJ2-6; DNA: TGTGCCAGCAGCCAAGATGGGGACACATCTGGGGCCAACGTCCTGACTTTC; CDR3: CASSQDGDTSGANVLTF
D: TRBD2; V: TRBV6-9; size: .; length: 18; J: TRBJ2-7; DNA: TGTGCCAGCAGCCTTACCGGGACTAGCGGGGGGAGCCCCTCCGAGCAGTACTTC; CDR3: CASSLTGTSGGSPSEQYF
D: TRBD1; V: TRBV28; size: .; length: 15; J: TRBJ1-1; DNA: TGTGCCAGCAGTCTCCGACAGGGGGCGAACACTGAAGCTTTCTTT; CDR3: CASSLRQGANTEAFF
D: .; V: TRBV9; size: .; length: 14; J: TRBJ2-2; DNA: TGTGCCAGCAGCGTAGCTCTGCGAACCGGGGAGCTGTTTTTT; CDR3: CASSVALRTGELFF
D: TRBD2; V: TRBV30; size: few; length: 13; J: TRBJ2-5; DNA: TGTGCCTGGAGTGCAGCGGGAGGGCAGACCCAGTACTTC; CDR3: CAWSAAGGQTQYF
D: .; V: TRBV4-3; size: .; length: 13; J: TRBJ2-3; DNA: TGCGCCAGCAGCCAGGCCCCCACAGATACGCAGTATTTT; CDR3: CASSQAPTDTQYF
D: TRBD1; V: TRBV5-4; size: .; length: 16; J: TRBJ2-6; DNA: TGTGCCAGCAGCTGGAGAACAGGGGCCGGGGCCAACGTCCTGACTTTC; CDR3: CASSWRTGAGANVLTF
D: .; V: TRBV20-1; size: .; length: 11; J: TRBJ2-5; DNA: TGCAGTGCTACGTACAGTGCGACCCAGTACTTC; CDR3: CSATYSATQYF
D: .; V: TRBV7-3; size: .; length: 14; J: TRBJ2-1; DNA: TGTGCCAGCAGCTTATTCCCAGAGGGAAATGAGCAGTTCTTC; CDR3: CASSLFPEGNEQFF
D: .; V: TRBV14; size: .; length: 16; J: TRBJ1-2; DNA: TGTGCCAGCAGCCATTACCGGACATTCGATCTCTATGGCTACACCTTC; CDR3: CASSHYRTFDLYGYTF